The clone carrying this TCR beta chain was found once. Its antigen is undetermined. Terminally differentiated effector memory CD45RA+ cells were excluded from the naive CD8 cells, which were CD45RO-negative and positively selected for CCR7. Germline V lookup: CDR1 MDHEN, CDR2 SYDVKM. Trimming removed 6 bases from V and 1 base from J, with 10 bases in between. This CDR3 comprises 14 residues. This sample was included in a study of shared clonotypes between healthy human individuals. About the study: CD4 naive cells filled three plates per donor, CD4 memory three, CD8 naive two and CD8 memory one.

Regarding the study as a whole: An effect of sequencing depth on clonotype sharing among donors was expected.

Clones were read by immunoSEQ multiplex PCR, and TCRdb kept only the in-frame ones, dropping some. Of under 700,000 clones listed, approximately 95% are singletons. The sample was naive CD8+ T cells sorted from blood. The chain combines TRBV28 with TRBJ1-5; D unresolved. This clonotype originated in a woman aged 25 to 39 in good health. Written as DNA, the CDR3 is TGTGCCAGCAGCGTCCATTCCAGCAATCAGCCCCAGCATTTT. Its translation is CASSVHSSNQPQHF.